The count of the clone carrying this T cell receptor beta chain is one. The data originate from a study of technical replicates of blood from a handful of donors. Profiled with immunoSEQ multiplex PCR; TCRdb holds only in-frame clones, not every one. The sample contains about 80,000 clones, roughly nine tenths of which appear only once. Trimming took off 1 base at V and 3 bases at J, with 10 bases between the two ends. Per germline, CDR1 LNHDA and CDR2 SQIVND (reference sequence). CDR3 length equals 16 residues. The V gene is TRBV19, the J gene TRBJ2-6; the D gene is possibly TRBD1 (6 bases). The material sequenced was T cells isolated from PBMCs. This TCR was sampled from a human donor in good health. Here the CDR3 DNA reads TGTGCCAGTAGTATAGGTTGGGGGCTTGGGGCCAACGTCCTGACTTTC. This translates into CASSIGWGLGANVLTF. The variable domain in full, with the rest retrieved from reference TRBV19 and TRBJ2-6, is DGGITQSPKYLFRKEGQNVTLSCEQNLNHDAMYWYRQDPGQGLRLIYYSQIVNDFQKGDIAEGYSVSREKKESFPLTVTSAQKNPTAFYLCASSIGWGLGANVLTFGAGSRLTVL.